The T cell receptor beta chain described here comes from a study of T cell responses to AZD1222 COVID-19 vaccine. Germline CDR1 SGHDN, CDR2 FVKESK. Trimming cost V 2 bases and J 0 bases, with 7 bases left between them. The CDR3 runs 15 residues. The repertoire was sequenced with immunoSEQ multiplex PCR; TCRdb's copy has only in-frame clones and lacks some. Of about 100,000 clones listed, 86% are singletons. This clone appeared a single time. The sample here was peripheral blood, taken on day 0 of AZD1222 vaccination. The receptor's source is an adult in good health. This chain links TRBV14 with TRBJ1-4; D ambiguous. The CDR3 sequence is CASSQLVSTNEKLFF. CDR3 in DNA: TGTGCCAGCAGCCAACTGGTCTCAACTAATGAAAAACTGTTTTTT.